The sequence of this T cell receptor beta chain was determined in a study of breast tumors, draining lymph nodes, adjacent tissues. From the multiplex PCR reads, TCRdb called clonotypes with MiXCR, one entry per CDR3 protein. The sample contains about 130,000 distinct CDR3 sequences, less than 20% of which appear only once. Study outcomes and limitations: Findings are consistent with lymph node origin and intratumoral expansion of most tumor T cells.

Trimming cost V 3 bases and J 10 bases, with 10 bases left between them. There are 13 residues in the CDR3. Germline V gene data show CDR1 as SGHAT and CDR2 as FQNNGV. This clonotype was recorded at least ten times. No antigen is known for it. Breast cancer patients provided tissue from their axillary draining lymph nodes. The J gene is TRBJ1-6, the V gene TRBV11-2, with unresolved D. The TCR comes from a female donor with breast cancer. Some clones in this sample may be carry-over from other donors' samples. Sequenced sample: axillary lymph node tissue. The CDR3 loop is CASSFGQASPLHF. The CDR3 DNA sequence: TGTGCCAGCAGCTTCGGTCAGGCCTCACCCCTCCACTTT.